This T cell receptor (beta chain) was captured by sequencing in a study of cytomegalovirus exposure and HLA in healthy donors. With 60 Vbeta and 13 Jbeta primers, the PCR was carried out. Using immunoSEQ multiplex PCR, the repertoire was profiled, and TCRdb retains in-frame clones only, with some absent. The data hold about 190,000 clones, with over 70% observed a single time. Germline V gene sequence: CDR1 SNHLY, CDR2 FYNNEI. With 6 bases clipped from V and 9 bases from J, the junction kept 9 bases outside the gene matches. The CDR3 runs to 15 residues. The receptor was isolated from a woman younger than 35 in good health and CMV-seronegative. V is TRBV2 and J is TRBJ1-6, with TRBD1 matching over 9 bases. The sequenced sample was PBMCs. CDR3 residues: CASRGDRVFGSPLHF. Written as DNA, the CDR3 is TGTGCCAGCAGGGGGGACAGGGTATTTGGTTCACCCCTCCACTTT.